The 24 T cell receptor beta chains below come from one sample, sequenced in a study of TIL therapy for anti-PD-1-resistant metastatic lung cancer. The immunoSEQ assay was v3. Generated by immunoSEQ multiplex PCR, the TCRdb table keeps only in-frame clones and is missing some. The table shows approximately 45,000 clones, with roughly 85% occurring only once. This sample's time point: pre-treatment sample, taken before nivolumab and TIL therapy. Sequenced here: blood, sampled at baseline. All receptors derive from a man between 65 and 85 years old with non-small cell lung cancer.

The chain is built from TRBV25-1 and TRBJ2-3; D gene uncertain. CDR1 and CDR2 (germline): MGHDK, SYGVNS. The CDR3 contains 15 residues. Trimming stripped 2 bases from V and 2 bases from J, with 11 bases between. The CDR3 nucleotides are TGTGCCAGCAGTGAACAAGGGAAACCCACAGATACGCAGTATTTT. It yields the protein CASSEQGKPTDTQYF.

The rearrangement uses TRBV4-2 and TRBJ2-1; D possibly uses TRBD1 or TRBD2 (5 bases each). Looked up from germline, CDR1 is LGHNA and CDR2 is YNFKEQ. The CDR3 spans 16 residues. With 0 bases removed from V and 4 bases from J, the gap between germline ends came to 13 bases. The CDR3 loop is CASSQDEGTVYNEQFF. The DNA for the CDR3 is TGTGCCAGCAGCCAAGATGAGGGGACCGTTTACAATGAGCAGTTCTTC.

This sequence joins TRBV6-5 and TRBJ1-1, with D maybe TRBD1 (5 bases). CDR3 length equals 16 residues. CDR1 MNHEY and CDR2 SVGAGI come from the germline V gene. The V end was cut by 0 bases, the J end by 1 base, with 12 bases between. CDR3 DNA sequence: TGTGCCAGCAGTTACTCCATAAGGACACCGAACACTGAAGCTTTCTTT. Translation gives CASSYSIRTPNTEAFF.

This chain links TRBV28 with TRBJ1-4; D is unresolved. Per the germline V gene, CDR1 is MDHEN and CDR2 is SYDVKM. This CDR3 spans 15 amino acids. With 3 bases removed from V and 2 bases from J, the gap between germline ends came to 10 bases. The CDR3: CASSLSGSTNEKLFF. The CDR3 nucleotides read TGTGCCAGCAGTTTGTCGGGGAGCACTAATGAAAAACTGTTTTTT.

The rearrangement uses TRBV25-1 and TRBJ2-5; 9 positions match TRBD2. CDR3 length: 16 residues. The J segment lost 1 base and the V segment lost 6 bases, leaving 9 bases of the junction unmatched. Per germline, CDR1 MGHDK and CDR2 SYGVNS. The CDR3 region has the DNA TGTGCCAGCAGAACTGTAGCGGGAGTAGGCCAAGAGACCCAGTACTTC. It specifies CASRTVAGVGQETQYF. The entire variable domain, with the rest obtained from reference TRBV25-1 and TRBJ2-5, is as follows: EADIYQTPRYLVIGTGKKITLECSQTMGHDKMYWYQQDPGMELHLIHYSYGVNSTEKGDLSSESTVSRIRTEHFPLTLESARPSHTSQYLCASRTVAGVGQETQYFGPGTRLLVL.

The chain has TRBV7-9 and TRBJ1-1; 7 positions match TRBD1. Looked up from germline, CDR1 is SEHNR and CDR2 is FQNEAQ (reference sequence). V lost 1 base and J lost 7; bases outside the gene matches: 3. The CDR3 runs to 13 residues. The CDR3 sequence is CASSLGGQREAFF. The CDR3 DNA follows: TGTGCCAGCAGCTTAGGGGGACAGCGTGAAGCTTTCTTT.

The rearrangement joins TRBV28 to TRBJ1-1, with D unresolved. V lost 6 bases and J lost 1, with 6 bases in between. Germline V gives CDR1 MDHEN, CDR2 SYDVKM. CDR3 length: 12 residues. The CDR3 is CASRAGNTEAFF. The CDR3 nucleotides read TGTGCCAGCAGAGCAGGGAACACTGAAGCTTTCTTT.

This clone was found a few times. This chain uses TRBV11-3 with TRBJ1-6; maybe TRBD1 (5 bases). CDR3 size: 14 residues. V was pared by 5 bases and J by 10 bases, with 15 bases between. Germline V lookup: CDR1 SGHNT, CDR2 YENEEA. The CDR3 nucleotides are TGTGCCAGCAGCCTGGACGGGGGGGACTCACCCCTCCACTTT. It is translated as CASSLDGGDSPLHF.

This clone was seen a single time. The rearrangement joins TRBV12-5 to TRBJ1-1, with D maybe TRBD1 (5 bases). Germline V gene lookup returns CDR1 LGHNT and CDR2 FRNRAP. The CDR3 has 13 residues. V lost 4 bases, J lost 1 base, and 7 bases lay in between. CDR3 region: CASGSTENTEAFF. Written as DNA, the CDR3 is TGTGCTAGTGGTTCGACAGAGAACACTGAAGCTTTCTTT. The variable domain in full, with the rest retrieved from reference TRBV12-5 and TRBJ1-1, is DARVTQTPRHKVTEMGQEVTMRCQPILGHNTVFWYRQTMMQGLELLAYFRNRAPLDDSGMPKDRFSAEMPDATLATLKIQPSEPRDSAVYFCASGSTENTEAFFGQGTRLTVV.

The rearrangement uses TRBV11-2 and TRBJ2-2, with 8 bases lining up with TRBD1. V lost 5 bases, J lost 1 base, and 9 bases stayed unmatched. The CDR3 is 17 amino acids. In germline, CDR1 is SGHAT, CDR2 FQNNGV. The CDR3 loop is CASSRITGGVNTGELFF. CDR3 sequence (DNA): TGTGCCAGCAGCCGTATTACAGGGGGAGTGAACACCGGGGAGCTGTTTTTT.

The rearrangement uses TRBV28 and TRBJ1-1; no reliable D call. Germline V CDR1 and CDR2: MDHEN, SYDVKM. The CDR3 is made up of 13 amino acids. Trimming removed 5 bases at V and 1 base at J, with 8 bases between. CDR3 amino acids: CASSTFRNTEAFF. Here the CDR3 DNA reads TGTGCCAGCAGTACGTTTAGGAACACTGAAGCTTTCTTT.

The chain carries TRBV6-5 and TRBJ2-3; TRBD1 matches at 7 bases. Germline V gene lookup returns CDR1 MNHEY and CDR2 SVGAGI. V lost 3 bases to trimming and J lost 1 base; unmatched junction nucleotides: 4. The CDR3 spans 15 residues. CDR3 in amino acids: CASSYQGQGTDTQYF. CDR3 nucleotides: TGTGCCAGCAGTTATCAAGGACAGGGCACAGATACGCAGTATTTT.

This clone was detected only a few times. J is TRBJ2-7 and V is TRBV5-1; 8 bases agree with TRBD1. The CDR3 spans 14 residues. With 4 bases clipped from V and 4 bases from J, the junction kept 7 bases outside the gene matches. The V gene's germline CDR1 is SGHRS and CDR2 YFSETQ. In nucleotides, the CDR3 is TGCGCCAGCAGCCCCCGGGACAGGACATACGAGCAGTACTTC. Amino acids: CASSPRDRTYEQYF.

This chain joins TRBV15 and TRBJ1-5, with no clear D. This CDR3 has 15 amino acids. From germline, CDR1 is LNHNV and CDR2 YYDKDF (reference sequence). The ends were cut back, 1 base at V and 3 bases at J, with 10 bases in the middle. The CDR3 protein is CATSRVGGFNQPQHF. CDR3 sequence (DNA): TGTGCCACCAGCAGAGTGGGAGGGTTCAATCAGCCCCAGCATTTT.

This clone has more than one count but fewer than ten. V and J are TRBV5-1 and TRBJ2-3; D remains ambiguous. With 4 bases removed from V and 3 bases from J, the gap between germline ends came to 9 bases. Germline V gene sequence: CDR1 SGHRS, CDR2 YFSETQ. This CDR3 has 13 amino acids. Here the CDR3 reads CASSTQPTDTQYF. The DNA for the CDR3 is TGCGCCAGCAGCACCCAGCCGACAGATACGCAGTATTTT.

The chain combines TRBV7-3 with TRBJ2-5; 12 bases align to TRBD1. The V gene end was trimmed by 2 bases and the J gene end by 5 bases; junction bases not matched to a gene: 6. The CDR3 consists of 16 residues. CDR1 is SGHTA and CDR2 is FQGTGA in the germline V gene. CDR3 sequence reads: CASSLGTGGARETQYF. In nucleotides, the CDR3 is TGTGCCAGCAGCTTAGGGACAGGGGGCGCCCGGGAGACCCAGTACTTC.

The gene calls are TRBV5-6 and TRBJ2-3; TRBD2 matches 10 bases. The CDR3 consists of 18 residues. After removal of 4 bases from V and 0 bases from J, the junction contained 11 bases not matched to a gene. Germline V gene data show CDR1 as SGHDT and CDR2 as YYEEEE. The CDR3 bases are TGTGCCAGCAGCCGCTTCACGACTAGCGGGCCTAGCACAGATACGCAGTATTTT. This gives the protein CASSRFTTSGPSTDTQYF. Full variable domain (remainder filled in from reference TRBV5-6 and TRBJ2-3): DAGVTQSPTHLIKTRGQQVTLRCSPKSGHDTVSWYQQALGQGPQFIFQYYEEEERQRGNFPDRFSGHQFPNYSSELNVNALLLGDSALYLCASSRFTTSGPSTDTQYFGPGTRLTVL.

The chain is built from TRBV6-1 and TRBJ2-5; TRBD2 agrees at 7 bases. J gave up 2 bases and V 4 bases, and 10 bases lay outside the gene matches. Germline CDR1 and CDR2: MNHNS and SASEGT. This CDR3 region has 16 residues. As DNA, the CDR3 is TGTGCCAGCAGTGTGGCGGCAGGCGGGGGTCAAGAGACCCAGTACTTC. Translated: CASSVAAGGGQETQYF.

V and J are TRBV28 and TRBJ1-6, with D possibly being TRBD1 (5 bases). The CDR3 is 13 amino acids. The germline V and J ends were trimmed by 10 bases and 6 bases, with 13 bases remaining between them. Germline loops: CDR1 MDHEN, CDR2 SYDVKM. The CDR3 nucleotides are TGTGCCATCACAGGAGGTAGTAATTCACCCCTCCACTTT. This codes for CAITGGSNSPLHF.

V and J are TRBV10-3 and TRBJ2-5; the D gene is possibly TRBD2 (6 bases). The length of the CDR3 is 13 residues. Germline assignment: CDR1 ENHRY and CDR2 SYGVKD. V lost 7 bases, J lost 3 bases, and 12 bases lay in between. The CDR3 loop is CAITSGTEETQYF. The CDR3 DNA reads as TGTGCCATCACCTCAGGGACTGAAGAGACCCAGTACTTC.

The chain couples TRBV19 to TRBJ2-1; TRBD2 aligns across 7 bases. V lost 0 bases, J lost 2 bases, and 4 bases stayed unmatched. This CDR3 is built from 16 residues. CDR1 is LNHDA, CDR2 SQIVND, per germline (reference sequence). CDR3 region: CASSIDGRGTYNEQFF. CDR3 DNA sequence: TGTGCCAGTAGTATAGATGGGCGGGGGACCTACAATGAGCAGTTCTTC.

The V and J genes are TRBV5-6 and TRBJ1-1, with 7 bases aligning to TRBD1. This CDR3 has 14 amino acids. V shed 4 bases and J 5 bases; nucleotides not matched to a gene: 8. CDR1 and CDR2 from the germline V gene are SGHDT and YYEEEE. CDR3 coding DNA: TGTGCCAGCAGCAACAGGGGAATAGAGACTGAAGCTTTCTTT. Encoded protein: CASSNRGIETEAFF. Using reference TRBV5-6 and TRBJ1-1 for the parts outside the CDR3, the full variable domain is DAGVTQSPTHLIKTRGQQVTLRCSPKSGHDTVSWYQQALGQGPQFIFQYYEEEERQRGNFPDRFSGHQFPNYSSELNVNALLLGDSALYLCASSNRGIETEAFFGQGTRLTVV.

This clone was counted a few times. The V and J genes are TRBV5-1 and TRBJ2-7; the D is unclear. The V end was cut by 4 bases, the J end by 3 bases, with 5 bases between. Germline V gene lookup returns CDR1 SGHRS and CDR2 YFSETQ. The CDR3 extends over 11 amino acids. The CDR3 is CASSTGYEQYF. Written as DNA, the CDR3 is TGCGCCAGCAGCACCGGCTACGAGCAGTACTTC.

The gene calls are TRBV4-3 and TRBJ2-3; D remains unclear. The ends were cut back, 1 base at V and 2 bases at J, with 10 bases in the middle. From germline, CDR1 is LGHNA and CDR2 YSLEER. The CDR3 length is 15 residues. For the CDR3, the DNA is TGCGCCAGCAGCCAAGGGGCTACGCCCACAGATACGCAGTATTTT. Translated, it gives CASSQGATPTDTQYF.